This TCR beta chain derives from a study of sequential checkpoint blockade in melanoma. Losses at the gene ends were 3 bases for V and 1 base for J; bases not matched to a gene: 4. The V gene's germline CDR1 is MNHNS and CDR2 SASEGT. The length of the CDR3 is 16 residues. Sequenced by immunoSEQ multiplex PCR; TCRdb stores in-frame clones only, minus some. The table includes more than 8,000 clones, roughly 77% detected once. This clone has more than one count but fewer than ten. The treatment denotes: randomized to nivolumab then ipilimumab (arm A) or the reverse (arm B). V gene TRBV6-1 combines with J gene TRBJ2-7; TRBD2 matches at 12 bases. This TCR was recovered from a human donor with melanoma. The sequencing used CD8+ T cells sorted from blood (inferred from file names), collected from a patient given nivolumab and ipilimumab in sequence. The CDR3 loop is CASSERLAGESYEQYF. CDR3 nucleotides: TGTGCCAGCAGTGAGCGACTAGCGGGGGAGTCCTACGAGCAGTACTTC.